One sample yielded the 6 T cell receptor beta chains listed below, sequenced in a study of cytomegalovirus exposure and HLA in healthy donors. PCR primers comprised 60 Vbeta and 13 Jbeta primers. Method: immunoSEQ multiplex PCR; TCRdb's copy keeps in-frame clones and lacks some. The table shows roughly 150,000 clones, with roughly 85% occurring only once. Sequencing was performed on PBMCs. The receptors here all came from a woman aged 25-40 years in good health and CMV-seronegative.

The rearrangement uses TRBV12-5 and TRBJ1-1, with D maybe TRBD1 (5 bases). Germline CDR1 LGHNT, CDR2 FRNRAP. Deletions cut 6 bases from V and 3 bases from J, with 14 bases between. The CDR3 has 14 residues. The CDR3 sequence is CASGDSRLDTEAFF. CDR3 DNA sequence: TGTGCTAGTGGCGACAGCAGGTTGGACACTGAAGCTTTCTTT. The full variable domain, in which reference TRBV12-5 and TRBJ1-1 provide the parts outside the CDR3, is DARVTQTPRHKVTEMGQEVTMRCQPILGHNTVFWYRQTMMQGLELLAYFRNRAPLDDSGMPKDRFSAEMPDATLATLKIQPSEPRDSAVYFCASGDSRLDTEAFFGQGTRLTVV.

J is TRBJ1-1 and V is TRBV4-3; D might be TRBD1 (6 bases). Trimming took 3 bases from V and 1 from J, leaving 12 bases between them. The germline CDR1 and CDR2 sequences are LGHNA and YSLEER. The CDR3 sequence is 15 residues long. The chain's CDR3 is CASSHADRTNTEAFF. Here the CDR3 DNA reads TGCGCCAGCAGCCATGCCGACAGGACGAACACTGAAGCTTTCTTT.

The count of this clone is one. The chain couples TRBV7-3 to TRBJ1-2; D is ambiguous. Germline V gene data show CDR1 as SGHTA and CDR2 as FQGTGA. CDR3 size: 13 residues. V lost 2 bases to trimming and J lost 4 bases, with 8 bases between them. The CDR3 sequence: CASSLGRGYGYTF. The CDR3 bases are TGTGCCAGCAGCTTAGGACGGGGCTATGGCTACACCTTC.

This chain uses TRBV6-1 with TRBJ1-5, with D unclear. The CDR3 is made up of 13 amino acids. Germline CDR1 reads MNHNS; CDR2 reads SASEGT. The V and J ends lost 1 base and 2 bases respectively, with 3 bases between them. CDR3 region: CASSEVGNQPQHF. In nucleotides, the CDR3 is TGTGCCAGCAGTGAAGTCGGCAATCAGCCCCAGCATTTT.

This sequence joins TRBV9 and TRBJ2-1, with 8 bases matching TRBD2. This CDR3 contains 15 residues. Germline values: CDR1 SGDLS, CDR2 YYNGEE. V trimming: 3 bases; J trimming: 4 bases; junction bases outside the gene matches: 6. This chain's CDR3 is CASSGPGGPYNEQFF. Here the CDR3 DNA reads TGTGCCAGCAGCGGCCCGGGGGGGCCTTACAATGAGCAGTTCTTC.

The table lists this clone with a count of one. This chain links TRBV6-5 with TRBJ2-5; 9 bases are a match to TRBD1. Germline values: CDR1 MNHEY, CDR2 SVGAGI. The CDR3 consists of 15 residues. V was clipped by 6 bases and J by 2 bases; unmatched bases: 7. CDR3: CASRGTGTRQETQYF. The CDR3 DNA sequence: TGTGCCAGCAGGGGGACAGGGACGCGGCAAGAGACCCAGTACTTC.